This T cell receptor beta chain was sequenced during a study of blood T cell repertoires in COVID-19. Study-wide background: The United States, Italy and Spain provided the acute and convalescent COVID-19 samples. From T cells, B-cell-depleted T cells, or PBMCs came the material, which was cDNA or gDNA.

The protocol was immunoSEQ multiplex PCR, while the TCRdb copy is restricted to in-frame clones and leaves out a portion. The repertoire consists of 350,000 to 450,000 clones, with approximately 90% occurring once and the leading ten covering under 2%. The CDR3 contains 15 residues. Patients of the Seattle cohort, enrolled during active infection, were followed longitudinally. The receptor was derived from a middle-aged woman with COVID-19, enrolled during active disease. The chain links TRBV21-1 to TRBJ1-1; the DNA was not compared with TRBD1, the D call given in the table. TRBV21-1 is a pseudogene segment. Sequences were obtained from peripheral blood. CDR3 sequence (DNA): TGTGCCAGCAGCAGACTGCGTCAGGGGGGTACTGAAGCTTTCTTT. Protein product: CASSRLRQGGTEAFF.